Presented here are 8 T cell receptor beta chains from one specimen sequenced in a study of blood T cell repertoires in COVID-19. The protocol was immunoSEQ multiplex PCR, while the TCRdb copy is restricted to in-frame clones and leaves out a portion. The repertoire includes more than 250,000 clones, more than 85% of them detected once, and about a fifth sits in the top ten. The sample comprised PBMCs or T cells enriched from blood (not recorded which). The source is a woman in her thirties who had recovered from COVID-19.

This chain links TRBV5-8 with TRBJ1-2, with 8 bases identical to TRBD1. The CDR3 spans 16 residues. Germline loops: CDR1 SGHTS, CDR2 YDEGEE. Trimming cost V 4 bases and J 0 bases; bases outside gene matches: 8. CDR3 coding DNA: TGTGCCAGCAGCCGCCGGGACAGGCTGGCTAACTATGGCTACACCTTC. It yields the protein CASSRRDRLANYGYTF.

The CDR3 reads CASSYTTTSGGKTQYF. In DNA, the CDR3 is TGTGCCAGCAGTTACACAACGACTAGCGGGGGAAAGACCCAGTACTTC. J is TRBJ2-5 and V is TRBV6-5, with TRBD2 matching 12 bases. This CDR3 contains 16 residues. V shed 2 bases, J shed 6 bases, and the junction held 7 bases outside the gene matches. Germline V gene sequence: CDR1 MNHEY, CDR2 SVGAGI.

The chain has TRBV9 and TRBJ1-1; tentative D call: TRBD1 (5 bases). CDR3 size: 14 residues. The germline gives CDR1 SGDLS, CDR2 YYNGEE. The V gene lost 3 bases and the J gene lost 1 base, with 10 bases spanning the gap. CDR3 DNA: TGTGCCAGCAGCGCCGACAGTAAGAACACTGAAGCTTTCTTT. It yields the protein CASSADSKNTEAFF.

J is TRBJ2-3 and V is TRBV4-1; 10 bases line up with TRBD2. CDR1 is MGHRA, CDR2 YSYEKL, per germline. The CDR3 is 17 residues long. The junction had 5 bases not matched to a gene; V was cut back by 0 bases and J by 2 bases. This chain's CDR3 is CASSQDHTSGNTDTQYF. For the CDR3, the DNA is TGCGCCAGCAGCCAAGATCACACTAGCGGGAACACAGATACGCAGTATTTT.

This chain connects TRBV12-3 or TRBV12-4 to TRBJ2-3, with D uncertain. This CDR3 spans 13 amino acids. Trimming removed 5 bases at V and 4 bases at J, with 10 bases between. The CDR3 sequence: CASSPQLADTQYF. The CDR3 region has the DNA TGTGCCAGCAGTCCCCAGTTGGCAGATACGCAGTATTTT.

This chain connects TRBV28 to TRBJ2-1; tentative D call: TRBD1 (6 bases). With 4 bases removed from V and 8 bases from J, the gap between germline ends came to 18 bases. CDR3 size: 15 residues. Germline V gene sequence: CDR1 MDHEN, CDR2 SYDVKM. The CDR3 coding sequence is TGTGCCAGCAGTTCCCAACCCGGGACATTAGATGAGCAGTTCTTC. Translating gives CASSSQPGTLDEQFF.

The CDR3 here is CASSYSWQGVHEQYF. DNA for the CDR3: TGTGCCAGCAGCTACTCGTGGCAGGGGGTCCACGAGCAGTACTTC. J is TRBJ2-7 and V is TRBV7-2; the match to TRBD1 covers 7 bases. Germline loops: CDR1 SGHTA, CDR2 FQGNSA. J was trimmed by 5 bases and V by 4 bases; bases with no gene match: 11. The CDR3 loop spans 15 amino acids.

V and J are TRBV12-5 and TRBJ1-2; 7 bases match TRBD1. Germline V gives CDR1 LGHNT, CDR2 FRNRAP. The CDR3 loop spans 17 amino acids. V was pared by 0 bases and J by 4 bases, with 11 bases of the junction left unmatched. CDR3 bases: TGTGCTAGTGGTTTGGTAGGTAATTGGACAGGACTCTATGGCTACACCTTC. As protein: CASGLVGNWTGLYGYTF.